This T cell receptor (beta chain) originates from a study of T cells in Graves' hyperthyroidism and ophthalmopathy. Active moderate-to-severe ophthalmopathy, Clinical Activity Score at least 3, NOSPECS at least 4, under 3 months' duration. Using more than 8 ml of fresh peripheral blood, PBMCs were prepared. RNA transcripts gave rise to amplified TCR beta CDR3 regions. When the TCR CDR3 underwent first-round RT-PCR, the HTBI primer set was used. TCRdb passed the multiplex PCR reads through MiXCR, listing each CDR3 protein once. In the table there are around 300,000 distinct CDR3 sequences, 22% of which are singletons. CDR1 and CDR2 (germline): GTSNPN, SVGIG (reference sequence). V was clipped by 2 bases and J by 9 bases, with 5 bases between them. The CDR3 sequence is 10 residues long. This clonotype was observed a few times.

This clonotype was sampled from a man aged 25-45 years with Graves' ophthalmopathy. The chain has TRBV30 and TRBJ2-1; D gene uncertain. The specimen was blood. The CDR3 DNA sequence: TGTGCCTGGAGTAGCAGTGAGCAGTTCTTC. Translation gives CAWSSSEQFF. Based on the CDR3 plus reference TRBV30 and TRBJ2-1, the full variable domain is SQTIHQWPATLVQPVGSPLSLECTVEGTSNPNLYWYRQAAGRGLQLLFYSVGIGQISSEVPQNLSASRPQDRQFILSSKKLLLSDSGFYLCAWSSSEQFFGPGTRLTVL.